This is a list of T cell receptor beta chains from one sample in a study of cytomegalovirus exposure and HLA in healthy donors. The repertoire was sequenced with immunoSEQ multiplex PCR; TCRdb's copy has only in-frame clones and lacks some. The sample has 150,000 or so clones; approximately 85% are singletons. The material sequenced was PBMCs. Source of these receptors: a man aged 18-30 years in good health and CMV-seropositive. Each CDR3 is given with its conserved first and last residue. A D gene is named only where the DNA matches it firmly. Clone size appears in some rows only: once, few, many, or a class for an expanded clone.

CDR3 protein,CDR3 DNA,V gene,clone size,J gene,D gene,CDR3 length
CAWNRATYEQYF,TGTGCCTGGAACAGGGCCACCTACGAGCAGTACTTC,TRBV30,.,TRBJ2-7,.,12
CASSRRGDSGNTIYF,TGTGCCAGCAGCCGCAGGGGAGACTCTGGAAACACCATATATTTT,TRBV11-2,.,TRBJ1-3,.,15
CASSYAGAGNEQFF,TGTGCCAGCAGCTACGCGGGGGCCGGAAATGAGCAGTTCTTC,TRBV11-2,.,TRBJ2-1,.,14
CAISDSLNYGYTF,TGTGCCATCAGTGATTCACTTAACTATGGCTACACCTTC,TRBV10-3,.,TRBJ1-2,.,13
CASSSPLRGGQETQYF,TGTGCCAGCAGCTCCCCATTGCGGGGGGGGCAAGAGACCCAGTACTTC,TRBV7-6,.,TRBJ2-5,TRBD2,16
CASSTHSYMNTEAFF,TGTGCCAGCAGCACCCACAGTTACATGAACACTGAAGCTTTCTTT,TRBV7-9,.,TRBJ1-1,.,15
CASSSIDVAGQETQYF,TGTGCCAGCAGCTCGATAGACGTAGCGGGGCAAGAGACCCAGTACTTC,TRBV7-9,.,TRBJ2-5,TRBD2,16
CASSLKDRGDQPQHF,TGCGCCAGCAGCCTCAAAGACAGGGGAGATCAGCCCCAGCATTTT,TRBV4-1,once,TRBJ1-5,TRBD1,15
CASSLAAGGGAPDTQYF,TGCGCCAGCAGCTTGGCCGCGGGCGGGGGGGCCCCAGATACGCAGTATTTT,TRBV5-1,.,TRBJ2-3,TRBD2,17
CAISREPLPGGNTIYF,TGTGCCATCAGCCGTGAACCGTTACCGGGAGGAAACACCATATATTTT,TRBV10-3,.,TRBJ1-3,.,16
CATTDSADTYEQYF,TGTGCCACCACGGACAGCGCGGATACCTACGAGCAGTACTTC,TRBV5-4,few,TRBJ2-7,.,14
CATSRDPGSYEQYF,TGTGCCACCAGCAGAGATCCAGGGTCCTACGAGCAGTACTTC,TRBV15,once,TRBJ2-7,.,14
CASSLTQGLPLSNEQFF,TGTGCCAGCAGTTTAACCCAGGGACTACCCCTCTCCAATGAGCAGTTCTTC,TRBV28,.,TRBJ2-1,TRBD2,17
CAWSDRAEQYF,TGTGCCTGGTCAGACAGGGCAGAGCAGTACTTC,TRBV30,.,TRBJ2-7,TRBD1,11
CASSELHRGREKLFF,TGTGCCAGCAGCGAGCTTCACAGGGGGCGTGAAAAACTGTTTTTT,TRBV28,few,TRBJ1-4,TRBD1,15
CASSYLGLVGEQFF,TGTGCCAGCAGTTACCTGGGACTCGTGGGTGAGCAGTTCTTC,TRBV6-5,.,TRBJ2-1,.,14
CASREQGLVEQYF,TGTGCCAGCAGAGAACAGGGTCTGGTCGAGCAGTACTTC,TRBV2,.,TRBJ2-7,.,13
CASTPLLRDRGDTQYF,TGTGCCAGCACCCCCCTACTCCGGGACAGGGGAGATACGCAGTATTTT,TRBV27,.,TRBJ2-3,TRBD1,16
CASATPERGYTDTQYF,TGTGCCAGTGCCACACCCGAGCGGGGCTACACAGATACGCAGTATTTT,TRBV2,.,TRBJ2-3,TRBD2,16
CATNTLRDICEQYF,TGCGCCACCAATACACTACGGGACATCTGCGAGCAGTACTTC,TRBV23-1,.,TRBJ2-7,.,14
CSVDDSRYGYTF,TGCAGCGTGGACGACAGCCGCTATGGCTACACCTTC,TRBV29-1,.,TRBJ1-2,.,12
CAITNNQETQYF,TGTGCCATCACCAACAACCAAGAGACCCAGTACTTC,TRBV10-3,.,TRBJ2-5,.,12
CASSPRQGDLGTEAFF,TGTGCCAGCTCACCCCGACAGGGGGATTTGGGCACTGAAGCTTTCTTT,TRBV18,.,TRBJ1-1,TRBD1,16
CASSLAGQGQGTQYF,TGCGCCAGCAGCTTGGCTGGACAGGGTCAGGGGACCCAGTACTTC,TRBV5-1,once,TRBJ2-5,TRBD1,15
CASSGQGGSYGYTF,TGTGCCAGCAGCGGACAGGGTGGGAGCTATGGCTACACCTTC,TRBV6-5,.,TRBJ1-2,TRBD1,14
CASSTNSGGRTHEQFF,TGTGCCAGCAGCACCAATAGCGGGGGACGTACCCATGAGCAGTTCTTC,TRBV11-2,.,TRBJ2-1,TRBD2,16
CASSMGPTYEQYF,TGTGCCAGTAGTATGGGGCCAACCTACGAGCAGTACTTC,TRBV19,.,TRBJ2-7,.,13
CASGLGRGQGLKETQYF,TGTGCTAGTGGTTTGGGCAGGGGACAGGGGCTGAAAGAGACCCAGTACTTC,TRBV12-5,.,TRBJ2-5,TRBD1,17
CASSLEGARASGNTIYF,TGTGCCAGCAGCTTAGAGGGGGCCAGGGCTTCTGGAAACACCATATATTTT,TRBV7-9,.,TRBJ1-3,TRBD1,17
CASSQIVANVLTF,TGTGCCAGCAGCCAAATCGTGGCCAACGTCCTGACTTTC,TRBV14,.,TRBJ2-6,.,13
CASSLGLYPSREQYF,TGTGCCAGCAGCTTGGGCCTCTACCCTTCTCGGGAGCAGTACTTC,TRBV7-2,.,TRBJ2-7,.,15
CASSPSSSPLHF,TGTGCCAGCTCACCATCTAGTTCACCCCTCCACTTT,TRBV18,few,TRBJ1-6,.,12
CASSRNGGYGDGYTF,TGTGCCAGCAGCCGGAATGGGGGGTATGGGGATGGCTACACCTTC,TRBV4-2,.,TRBJ1-2,.,15
CASSIGGWDKNIQYF,TGTGCCAGTAGTATTGGAGGGTGGGACAAAAACATTCAGTACTTC,TRBV19,.,TRBJ2-4,.,15
CASRVDRTGELFF,TGTGCCAGCAGGGTTGACAGGACCGGGGAGCTGTTTTTT,TRBV7-9,.,TRBJ2-2,.,13
CASSSPNRLGSEKLFF,TGTGCCAGCAGTTCCCCCAACAGGCTAGGTAGTGAAAAACTGTTTTTT,TRBV6-5,.,TRBJ1-4,.,16
CASSLPGGNSPLHF,TGTGCCAGCAGCTTGCCAGGGGGCAATTCACCCCTCCACTTT,TRBV5-6,.,TRBJ1-6,TRBD1,14
CASSLGSGVGEQFF,TGTGCCAGCAGCTTAGGTTCAGGGGTAGGCGAGCAGTTCTTC,TRBV7-2,.,TRBJ2-1,.,14
CASSQDWDSYEQYF,TGTGCCAGCAGCCAAGACTGGGACAGCTACGAGCAGTACTTC,TRBV4-2,.,TRBJ2-7,TRBD1,14
CAWRNGEAFF,TGTGCCTGGAGAAACGGTGAAGCTTTCTTT,TRBV30,.,TRBJ1-1,.,10
CASSRSETVETQYF,TGTGCCAGCAGTCGATCGGAGACAGTTGAGACCCAGTACTTC,TRBV7-9,.,TRBJ2-5,.,14
CASSSDGNTEAFF,TGTGCCAGCAGCAGCGACGGGAACACTGAAGCTTTCTTT,TRBV5-6,.,TRBJ1-1,.,13
CASSIRLGGDEQYF,TGTGCCAGTAGTATCCGTTTGGGGGGGGACGAGCAGTACTTC,TRBV19,few,TRBJ2-7,TRBD2,14
CASSSNRGRGIVHTF,TGTGCCAGCAGTTCCAACAGGGGGCGGGGGATCGTCCACACCTTC,TRBV27,.,TRBJ1-2,TRBD1,15
CSVGQGDSSTDTQYF,TGCAGCGTCGGACAGGGAGATTCCTCCACAGATACGCAGTATTTT,TRBV29-1,.,TRBJ2-3,TRBD1,15
CASSLAGMNTEAFF,TGCGCCAGCAGCTTGGCAGGGATGAACACTGAAGCTTTCTTT,TRBV5-1,.,TRBJ1-1,.,14
CATGSAVAPSSYEQYF,TGTGCCACTGGTTCCGCCGTGGCCCCCAGCTCCTACGAGCAGTACTTC,TRBV15,.,TRBJ2-7,.,16
CDSSPLAGGQETQYF,TGTGACAGTAGTCCCCTAGCGGGGGGACAAGAGACCCAGTACTTC,TRBV19,.,TRBJ2-5,TRBD2,15
CASSAWSGGAPGYEQFF,TGTGCCAGCAGCGCCTGGAGCGGGGGGGCCCCAGGATATGAGCAGTTCTTC,TRBV9,once,TRBJ2-1,TRBD2,17
CASSQAGVQETQYF,TGCGCCAGCAGCCAAGCGGGGGTCCAAGAGACCCAGTACTTC,TRBV4-1,.,TRBJ2-5,.,14
CASSTGTGDTDTQYF,TGTGCCAGTAGTACGGGGACAGGGGACACAGATACGCAGTATTTT,TRBV19,few,TRBJ2-3,TRBD1,15
CASDPGQSYGYTF,TGTGCCAGTGACCCCGGACAGAGCTATGGCTACACCTTC,TRBV19,.,TRBJ1-2,.,13